Shown below are 6 T cell receptor beta chains from a single sample sequenced in a study of blood T cells in healthy people across ages. A second PCR of roughly 7 to 11 cycles used a sample-barcoded 5' primer and a J-beta primer mix. TCRdb passed the 5' RACE reads through MiXCR, listing each CDR3 protein once. The sample carries about 1.5 million distinct CDR3 sequences, about 40% recorded once. Sequences were obtained from blood. Every receptor here comes from a woman between 18 and 30 years old in good health.

This chain links TRBV3-1 with TRBJ2-4, with a tentative D call TRBD1 (5 bases). With the DNA end fitting TRBJ2-5 better, the J assignment may be wrong. Germline CDR1 and CDR2: LGHDT and YNNKEL (reference sequence). This CDR3 has 15 amino acids. CDR3 region: CASSQNIPGLETQYF. CDR3 nucleotides: TGTGCCAGCAGCCAAAACATTCCAGGGTTGGAGACCCAGTACTTC.

This chain connects TRBV7-9 to TRBJ2-5; tentatively, D is TRBD1 (5 bases). V lost 3 bases, J lost 0 bases, and 11 bases lay in between. The germline V gene encodes CDR1 SEHNR and CDR2 FQNEAQ (reference sequence). The CDR3 totals 15 residues. The CDR3 loop reads CASSLTVGYQETQYF. CDR3 DNA: TGTGCCAGCAGCTTGACAGTGGGGTACCAAGAGACCCAGTACTTC. Supplemented by reference TRBV7-9 and TRBJ2-5, the full variable domain reads DTGVSQNPRHKITKRGQNVTFRCDPISEHNRLYWYRQTLGQGPEFLTYFQNEAQLEKSRLLSDRFSAERPKGSFSTLEIQRTEQGDSAMYLCASSLTVGYQETQYFGPGTRLLVL.

The chain combines TRBV14 with TRBJ2-1; D gene unclear. The CDR3 is made up of 15 amino acids. Germline V lookup: CDR1 SGHDN, CDR2 FVKESK. Trimming took 7 bases from V and 3 from J, leaving 16 bases between them. The chain's CDR3 is CASKLSGSRYNEQFF. CDR3 bases: TGTGCCAGCAAGCTCTCTGGATCTCGCTACAATGAGCAGTTCTTC. The full variable domain, its missing parts supplied by reference TRBV14 and TRBJ2-1, is EAGVTQFPSHSVIEKGQTVTLRCDPISGHDNLYWYRRVMGKEIKFLLHFVKESKQDESGMPNNRFLAERTGGTYSTLKVQPAELEDSGVYFCASKLSGSRYNEQFFGPGTRLTVL.

This clonotype was counted only a few times. The rearrangement links TRBV9 to TRBJ2-3; D is unresolved. The CDR3 has 13 amino acids. CDR1 is SGDLS, CDR2 YYNGEE, per germline. The V and J ends lost 0 bases and 9 bases respectively, with 11 bases between them. The CDR3 nucleotides are TGTGCCAGCAGCGTAGGAGGTGGTAAGACGCAGTATTTT. Translating gives CASSVGGGKTQYF.

This clonotype was seen a few times. The chain recombines TRBV6-4 with TRBJ2-1, with D tentatively TRBD1 or TRBD2 (6 bases each). Germline CDR1 reads MRHNA; CDR2 reads SNTAGT. The CDR3 totals 13 residues. Trimming shortened V by 6 bases and J by 8 bases, and 14 bases separated the two germline ends. Here the CDR3 reads CASRDSRGDEQFF. The CDR3 DNA reads TGTGCCAGCAGAGATTCAAGGGGGGATGAGCAGTTCTTC.

The gene calls are TRBV25-1 and TRBJ1-5; D gene ambiguous. Per the germline V gene, CDR1 is MGHDK and CDR2 is SYGVNS. The CDR3 totals 13 residues. Trimming cost V 4 bases and J 11 bases, with 15 bases left between them. The CDR3 sequence: CASSASGVEAQHF. CDR3 DNA: TGTGCCAGCAGTGCCTCAGGAGTAGAAGCCCAGCATTTT.